This TCR beta chain is drawn from a study of T cells in pancreatic ductal adenocarcinoma. Study-wide points: The resected pancreatic cancer cohort was biased toward the minority with early-stage disease.

The protocol was immunoSEQ multiplex PCR, while the TCRdb copy is restricted to in-frame clones and leaves out a portion. The sample holds several thousand clones, roughly 86% seen once. No neoadjuvant therapy was given to the selected pancreatic ductal adenocarcinoma patients before their surgery. The CDR3 has 22 amino acids. This clone showed up just once. Its matching antigen is unknown. V is TRBV21-1 and J is TRBJ1-4; the listed D gene, TRBD1, was not tested against the DNA. TRBV21-1 is a pseudogene. This sequence originates from a human donor with pancreatic ductal adenocarcinoma. The sequenced sample was PBMCs. The CDR3 region has the DNA TGTGCCAGCAGCAAAGAAGGCCCTAGGATGCGTGGACAGGAGGTAACTAATGAAAAACTGTTTTTT. Amino acid sequence: CASSKEGPRMRGQEVTNEKLFF.